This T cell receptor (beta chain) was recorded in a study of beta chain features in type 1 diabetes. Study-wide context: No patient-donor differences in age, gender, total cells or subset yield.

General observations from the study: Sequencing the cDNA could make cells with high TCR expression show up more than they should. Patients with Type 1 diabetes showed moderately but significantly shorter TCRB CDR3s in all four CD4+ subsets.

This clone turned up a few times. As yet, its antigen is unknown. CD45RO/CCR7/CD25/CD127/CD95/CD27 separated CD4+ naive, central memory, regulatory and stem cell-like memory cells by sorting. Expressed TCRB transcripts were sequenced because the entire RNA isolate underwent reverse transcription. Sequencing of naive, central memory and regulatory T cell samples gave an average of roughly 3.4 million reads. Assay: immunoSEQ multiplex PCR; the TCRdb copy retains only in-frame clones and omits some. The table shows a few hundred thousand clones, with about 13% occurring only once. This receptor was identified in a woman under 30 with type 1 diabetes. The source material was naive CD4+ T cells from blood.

The CDR3 DNA sequence: TGTGCCAGCAGCTTGGGGGCCGATCAGCCCCAGCATTTT. This encodes CASSLGADQPQHF. The genes are TRBV7-3 and TRBJ1-5; tentative D call: TRBD1 (6 bases). V dropped 3 bases and J dropped 5 bases, with 8 bases sitting between them. The CDR3 runs to 13 residues. Germline values: CDR1 SGHTA, CDR2 FQGTGA.